This T cell receptor (beta chain) comes out of a study of OX40 agonist ivuxolimab in advanced cancers. Background on the study: Melanoma, hepatocellular carcinoma, head and neck or renal cell cancer occurred in dose-escalation patients. Study outcomes and limitations: More expanded clones were found, on average, in CD8+ than in CD4+ T cells. At doses 0.1 to 3.0 mg/kg, CD4+ and CD8+ clones expanded.

Only in-frame clones appear in the TCRdb table, and some are missing; sequencing was by immunoSEQ multiplex PCR. The sample lists roughly 99,000 clones; 80% to 95% were seen once. Any history of autoimmune disease or systemic immunosuppression disqualified patients. In the case of this clone: Antigen specificity is unknown.

This clonotype was sampled from an adult with an advanced solid tumor such as melanoma, head and neck, liver or kidney cancer. Material: CD4+ or CD8+ T cells sorted from blood, obtained in a trial of the OX40 agonist ivuxolimab.

The CDR3 nucleotides read TGTGCCAGCAGTGAAACACCGAACTCGAATCAGCCCCAGCATTTT. Translating gives CASSETPNSNQPQHF. V usage is TRBV2 and J usage is TRBJ1-5; D not certain. Germline lookup yields CDR1 SNHLY and CDR2 FYNNEI. Deletions cut 2 bases from V and 4 bases from J, with 12 bases between. The CDR3 runs to 15 residues.